This TCR beta chain was obtained from a study of early T cells in non-severe SARS-CoV-2 infection. This clonotype has just a few counts. The CDR3 is 15 amino acids. The germline gives CDR1 SEHNR, CDR2 FQNEAQ (reference sequence). V lost 4 bases and J 3 bases, leaving 12 bases between the germline ends. Using its own MiXCR run on the 5' RACE reads, TCRdb lists one record per CDR3 protein. The sample holds tens of thousands of distinct CDR3 sequences, approximately 9.4% seen once. The sequenced sample consisted of whole blood. This receptor was identified in an adult who was a healthcare worker with PCR-confirmed SARS-CoV-2 infection or an uninfected control (not recorded which). The chain couples TRBV7-9 to TRBJ2-2; D is unresolved. CDR3: CASSSGPPDTGELFF. The CDR3 DNA sequence: TGTGCCAGCAGCTCCGGGCCCCCGGACACCGGGGAGCTGTTTTTT.